These 2 T cell receptor beta chains were sequenced from one sample in a study of cytomegalovirus exposure and HLA in healthy donors. The primer mix had 60 Vbeta and 13 Jbeta primers. Measured with immunoSEQ multiplex PCR; TCRdb has only the in-frame clones, and not every one. The table lists over 150,000 clones, around 75% of them singletons. The sequenced sample was PBMCs. Receptors were obtained from a male donor in good health and CMV-seronegative.

The rearrangement links TRBV6-5 to TRBJ2-3; 7 bases map to TRBD1. Germline V gene data show CDR1 as MNHEY and CDR2 as SVGAGI. The CDR3 is 15 residues long. V was clipped by 0 bases and J by 5 bases; unmatched bases: 5. The CDR3 bases are TGTGCCAGCAGTTACTCGAACACAGGGGAAGATACGCAGTATTTT. Encoded protein: CASSYSNTGEDTQYF.

Comment on this clone: Mismatch with germline at one junction end may stem from a read error. The chain uses TRBV5-6 and TRBJ1-6; TRBD1 agrees at 8 bases. Germline V gene data show CDR1 as SGHDT and CDR2 as YYEEEE. This CDR3 has 14 amino acids. Here the CDR3 reads CASSRDRRDSLLHF. For the CDR3, the DNA is TGTGCCAGCAGCCGGGACAGGAGGGATTCACTCCTCCACTTT.